This T cell receptor (beta chain) is from a study of CD8 T cells in ankylosing spondylitis. Findings of the study overall: Made up of eight or nine highly homologous variants, a TCR beta motif appeared characteristic of ankylosing spondylitis blood.

The sample holds many counts of this clonotype. Its specificity is not known. V shed 2 bases and J shed 4 bases, with 6 bases lying between them. The CDR3 spans 13 residues. Germline-derived CDR1 and CDR2 are SGHTA and FQGNSA. One entry per CDR3 protein results from TCRdb running MiXCR on the 5' RACE reads. The repertoire holds about 130,000 distinct CDR3 sequences, with approximately 14% as singletons. The TCR comes from a female donor with ankylosing spondylitis or in good health (not recorded which). Sequencing was done on a sample of blood, either unsorted or a sorted T cell fraction (not recorded which). The rearrangement uses TRBV7-2 and TRBJ1-5; no clear D gene. CDR3 sequence reads: CASSLSGNQPQHF. CDR3 sequence (DNA): TGTGCCAGCAGCTTATCGGGTAATCAGCCCCAGCATTTT. The full variable domain, rest sourced from reference TRBV7-2 and TRBJ1-5, is GAGVSQSPSNKVTEKGKDVELRCDPISGHTALYWYRQSLGQGLEFLIYFQGNSAPDKSGLPSDRFSAERTGGSVSTLTIQRTQQEDSAVYLCASSLSGNQPQHFGDGTRLSIL.